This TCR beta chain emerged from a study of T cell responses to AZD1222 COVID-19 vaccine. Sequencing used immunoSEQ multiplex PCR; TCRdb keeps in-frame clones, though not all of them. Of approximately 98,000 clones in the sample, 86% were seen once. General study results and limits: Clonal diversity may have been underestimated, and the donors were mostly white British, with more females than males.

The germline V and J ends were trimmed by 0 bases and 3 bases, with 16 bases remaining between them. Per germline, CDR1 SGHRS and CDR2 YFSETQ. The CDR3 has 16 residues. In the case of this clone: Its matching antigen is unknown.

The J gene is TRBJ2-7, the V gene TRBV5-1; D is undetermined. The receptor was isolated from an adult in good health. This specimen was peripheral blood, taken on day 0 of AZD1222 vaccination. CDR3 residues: CASSLAEASARYEQYF. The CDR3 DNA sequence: TGCGCCAGCAGCTTGGCCGAGGCCTCTGCTCGCTACGAGCAGTACTTC.